Shown below are 4 T cell receptor beta chains from a single sample sequenced in a study of CD8 T cells in Susac syndrome. When the RNA was reverse transcribed, random hexamers were used with an input of roughly 0.45 to 1 ug. TCRdb re-derived calls from the immunoSEQ multiplex PCR reads in MiXCR, one entry per CDR3 protein. Among 250,000 to 300,000 distinct CDR3 sequences listed, approximately 85% were seen once. Sequencing input: CD8+ T cells from PBMCs. The receptors were gathered from a human donor with multiple sclerosis.

This clonotype was seen a handful of times. The junction departs from germline at one end; a sequencing error may be responsible. The chain has TRBV4-3 and TRBJ2-7; the match to TRBD2 covers 10 bases. Germline values: CDR1 LGHNA, CDR2 YSLEER. CDR3 length: 15 amino acids. CDR3 in amino acids: CASSQGLAGVYEQYF. CDR3 in DNA: TGTGCCAGCAGCCAAGGGCTAGCGGGAGTCTACGAGCAGTACTTC.

V and J are TRBV11-2 and TRBJ2-1; maybe TRBD1 (5 bases). The germline gives CDR1 SGHAT, CDR2 FQNNGV. Between the trimmed V and J ends, which lost 1 base and 6 bases, there was a span of 7 bases. The CDR3 spans 13 residues. The CDR3 coding sequence is TGTGCCAGCAGCTTAGTGACAGTCAATGAGCAGTTCTTC. This gives the protein CASSLVTVNEQFF.

In the case of this clonotype: The junction departs from the called germline gene at one end, perhaps through a read error. The chain has TRBV4-3 and TRBJ2-3, with a tentative D call TRBD2 (6 bases). CDR1 LGHNA and CDR2 YSLEER come from the germline V gene. The CDR3 runs 17 residues. As DNA, the CDR3 is TGCGCCAGCAGCCAAGAGATAAGGTGGGAGGTGACAGATATGCAGTATTTT. Translating gives CASSQEIRWEVTDMQYF.

V gene TRBV6-2 or TRBV6-3 combines with J gene TRBJ2-1, with D perhaps matching TRBD1 or TRBD2 (5 bases each). V dropped 7 bases and J dropped 4 bases, with 23 bases sitting between them. This CDR3 has 17 residues. Germline assignment: CDR1 MNHEY and CDR2 SVGEGT. This chain's CDR3 is CASTAGFWERTYNEQFF. The CDR3 DNA is TGTGCCAGCACCGCCGGTTTCTGGGAGCGGACATACAATGAGCAGTTCTTC.